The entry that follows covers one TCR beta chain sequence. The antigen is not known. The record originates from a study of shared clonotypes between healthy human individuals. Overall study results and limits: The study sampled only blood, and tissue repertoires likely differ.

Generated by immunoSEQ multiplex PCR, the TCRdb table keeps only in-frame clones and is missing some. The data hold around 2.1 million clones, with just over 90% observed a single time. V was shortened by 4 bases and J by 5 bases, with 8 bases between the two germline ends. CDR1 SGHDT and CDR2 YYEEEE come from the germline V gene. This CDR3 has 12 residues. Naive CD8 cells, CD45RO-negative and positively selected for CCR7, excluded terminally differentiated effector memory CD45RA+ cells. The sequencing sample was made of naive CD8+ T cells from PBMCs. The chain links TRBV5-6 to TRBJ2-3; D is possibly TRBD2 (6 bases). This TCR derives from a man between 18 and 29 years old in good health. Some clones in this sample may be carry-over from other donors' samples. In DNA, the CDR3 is TGTGCCAGCAGCCGTAGCGGAGATACGCAGTATTTT. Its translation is CASSRSGDTQYF.